The T cell receptor (beta chain) described here comes from a study of identical twins. Study observations and caveats: Surplus twin overlap in beta out-of-frame sequences was less pronounced. Modelling approaches yielded underestimates of out-of-frame TCR alpha sharing between monozygotic twins.

Template switching added a universal primer site, and cDNA bore unique molecular identifiers. From the 5' RACE reads, TCRdb called clonotypes with MiXCR, one entry per CDR3 protein. The sample lists under 350,000 distinct CDR3 sequences, roughly 9.8% occurring once. V lost 2 bases and J lost 4, with 8 bases in between. CDR1 is SEHNR and CDR2 is FQNEAQ in the germline V gene (reference sequence). This CDR3 has 13 residues. This clonotype was counted at least ten times. The antigen is unknown. Separately, the same data were catalogued under a study of yellow fever vaccine responses in identical twins.

V is TRBV7-9 and J is TRBJ1-2; possibly TRBD1 for D (5 bases). The sequenced material came from CD8+ T cells sorted from blood. This TCR came from a woman aged 18-35 years in good health. The CDR3 DNA follows: TGTGCCAGCAGCTTATCAGGGTTCTATGGCTACACCTTC. Amino acid sequence: CASSLSGFYGYTF.